The 19 T cell receptor beta chains presented below share a single source sample, sequenced in a study of blood T cell repertoires in COVID-19. This table comes from immunoSEQ multiplex PCR, and its TCRdb copy is limited to in-frame clones, with some not included. The data contain about 370,000 clones, 85% to 90% of them seen just once; the ten biggest clones take up less than 1.2%. The material sequenced was PBMCs or T cells enriched from blood (not recorded which). The source is a man aged 18 to 29 who had recovered from COVID-19.

This rearrangement joins TRBV18 to TRBJ2-7; D might be TRBD1 (6 bases). The germline V and J ends were trimmed by 6 bases and 7 bases, with 25 bases remaining between them. The CDR3 has 16 residues. Germline-derived CDR1 and CDR2 are KGHSH and LQKENI. CDR3 sequence reads: CASSGQSTGGTREQYF. CDR3 nucleotides: TGTGCCAGCTCCGGCCAGTCGACAGGTGGCACTAGGGAGCAGTACTTC.

The gene calls are TRBV2 and TRBJ2-1; TRBD1 might be the D (6 bases). Looked up from germline, CDR1 is SNHLY and CDR2 is FYNNEI. The length of the CDR3 is 13 residues. V gave up 5 bases and J gave up 12 bases, with 17 bases separating them. CDR3 bases: TGTGCCAGCAGTCAGAAATACAGGGTCACGCAGTTCTTC. It yields the protein CASSQKYRVTQFF. The full variable domain, its missing parts supplied by reference TRBV2 and TRBJ2-1, is EPEVTQTPSHQVTQMGQEVILRCVPISNHLYFYWYRQILGQKVEFLVSFYNNEISEKSEIFDDQFSVERPDGSNFTLKIRSTKLEDSAMYFCASSQKYRVTQFFGPGTRLTVL.

J is TRBJ2-5 and V is TRBV25-1; D gene uncertain. This CDR3 is 14 amino acids long. CDR1 is MGHDK and CDR2 is SYGVNS in the germline V gene. The V end lost 3 bases, the J end lost 1 base, and 9 bases lay between the germline ends. In DNA, the CDR3 is TGTGCCAGCAGTGACTCGGTCCTCCAAGAGACCCAGTACTTC. This translates into CASSDSVLQETQYF.

A note on this clone: Other DNA variants within this sample encode the same CDR3. The V call is TRBV7-9, the J call TRBJ2-7; perhaps TRBD2 as D (5 bases). V dropped 0 bases and J dropped 4 bases, with 7 bases sitting between them. Germline V gives CDR1 SEHNR, CDR2 FQNEAQ (reference sequence). The CDR3 is 13 amino acids. CDR3 protein: CASSLAPGYEQYF. The CDR3 region has the DNA TGTGCCAGCAGCTTAGCGCCGGGATACGAGCAGTACTTC.

The V gene is TRBV30, the J gene TRBJ1-2; unclear D gene. The CDR3 sequence is 12 residues long. Trimming took 4 bases from V and 5 from J, leaving 11 bases between them. The germline gives CDR1 GTSNPN, CDR2 SVGIG (reference sequence). The CDR3, as DNA: TGTGCCTGGATACTAGGGAAATATGGCTACACCTTC. Translation gives CAWILGKYGYTF. Full variable domain (remainder filled in from reference TRBV30 and TRBJ1-2): SQTIHQWPATLVQPVGSPLSLECTVEGTSNPNLYWYRQAAGRGLQLLFYSVGIGQISSEVPQNLSASRPQDRQFILSSKKLLLSDSGFYLCAWILGKYGYTFGSGTRLTVV.

The chain is built from TRBV19 and TRBJ1-2; a possible D gene is TRBD1 (6 bases). Trimming left V 4 bases short and J 12 bases short, with 12 bases between. The germline V gene encodes CDR1 LNHDA and CDR2 SQIVND (reference sequence). This CDR3 contains 11 residues. CDR3 amino acids: CASSNSRGHTF. The CDR3 coding sequence is TGTGCCAGTAGTAATAGCAGGGGCCACACCTTC.

The rearrangement uses TRBV7-3 and TRBJ2-6, with D possibly TRBD2 on 6 matching bases. The CDR3 is made up of 16 amino acids. The germline V and J ends were trimmed by 2 bases and 0 bases, with 8 bases remaining between them. CDR1 is SGHTA, CDR2 FQGTGA, per germline. CDR3 amino acids: CASSLGLNSGANVLTF. The CDR3 nucleotides are TGTGCCAGCAGCTTAGGACTAAACTCTGGGGCCAACGTCCTGACTTTC.

J is TRBJ2-7 and V is TRBV27, with TRBD1 matching over 8 bases. V trimming: 6 bases; J trimming: 0 bases; junction bases outside the gene matches: 7. CDR3 size: 15 residues. Germline CDR1 reads MNHEY; CDR2 reads SMNVEV (reference sequence). Here the CDR3 DNA reads TGTGCCAGCAGCAAGGACAGGGTCCTCTCCTACGAGCAGTACTTC. Translation: CASSKDRVLSYEQYF.

V is TRBV7-3 and J is TRBJ1-2, with 7 bases lining up with TRBD1. V was clipped by 4 bases and J by 4 bases; unmatched bases: 6. The CDR3 consists of 14 residues. Looked up from germline, CDR1 is SGHTA and CDR2 is FQGTGA. This chain's CDR3 is CASSSNPGGYGYTF. As DNA, the CDR3 is TGTGCCAGCAGCTCCAATCCAGGGGGCTATGGCTACACCTTC.

V and J are TRBV5-4 and TRBJ1-2; no firm D call. The CDR3 has 16 residues. Per germline, CDR1 SGHNT and CDR2 YYREEE (reference sequence). Trimming stripped 4 bases from V and 2 bases from J, with 18 bases between. Written as DNA, the CDR3 is TGTGCCAGCAGCCCCGGCACAGTCCGAGGGAACTATGGCTACACCTTC. It is translated as CASSPGTVRGNYGYTF. Full variable domain (outside the CDR3, taken from reference TRBV5-4 and TRBJ1-2): ETGVTQSPTHLIKTRGQQVTLRCSSQSGHNTVSWYQQALGQGPQFIFQYYREEENGRGNFPPRFSGLQFPNYSSELNVNALELDDSALYLCASSPGTVRGNYGYTFGSGTRLTVV.

This chain uses TRBV7-2 with TRBJ2-3; 10 bases match TRBD2. CDR3 size: 17 residues. The V gene end was trimmed by 1 base and the J gene end by 2 bases; junction bases not matched to a gene: 6. Germline V lookup: CDR1 SGHTA, CDR2 FQGNSA. The CDR3 loop is CASSLGTSGVNTDTQYF. CDR3 DNA sequence: TGTGCCAGCAGCTTAGGGACTAGCGGTGTTAACACAGATACGCAGTATTTT.

The chain links TRBV12-3 or TRBV12-4 to TRBJ1-2; D possibly corresponds to TRBD1 (5 bases). The CDR3 has 13 residues. V was clipped by 5 bases and J by 2 bases, with 9 bases between them. The CDR3 bases are TGTGCCAGCAGTCTAAACAGGAACTATGGCTACACCTTC. Translation: CASSLNRNYGYTF.

The rearrangement joins TRBV6-4 to TRBJ2-2, with 8 bases that match TRBD1. CDR3 size: 15 residues. V lost 6 bases to trimming and J lost 5 bases; unmatched junction nucleotides: 8. Germline V gives CDR1 MRHNA, CDR2 SNTAGT. The CDR3 DNA is TGTGCCAGCAGGATAACAGGGGGAAATACCGGGGAGCTGTTTTTT. This encodes CASRITGGNTGELFF.

For the CDR3, the DNA is TGTGCCAGCAGACAAACAGGGGGCAATGAGCAGTTCTTC. This encodes CASRQTGGNEQFF. J is TRBJ2-1 and V is TRBV27; 8 nucleotides align to TRBD1. V lost 6 bases, J lost 6 bases, and 4 bases stayed unmatched. This CDR3 has 13 amino acids. Germline V gives CDR1 MNHEY, CDR2 SMNVEV (reference sequence).

The CDR3, as DNA: TGTGCCAGCAGTGAAGCATCAGGGGCAGGTCACAACTATGGCTACACCTTC. Protein: CASSEASGAGHNYGYTF. The V and J genes are TRBV6-1 and TRBJ1-2; a weak D match, TRBD1 (6 bases). Trimming left V 0 bases short and J 2 bases short, with 16 bases between. The CDR3 is 17 amino acids. Germline V gene data show CDR1 as MNHNS and CDR2 as SASEGT.

V and J are TRBV24-1 and TRBJ2-7; D perhaps matches TRBD1 (6 bases). The CDR3 length is 13 residues. The V gene's germline CDR1 is KGHDR and CDR2 SFDVKD. Between the trimmed V and J ends, which lost 9 bases and 0 bases, there was a span of 11 bases. CDR3 nucleotide sequence: TGTGCCACCGGCAGGGACAACTCCTACGAGCAGTACTTC. This codes for CATGRDNSYEQYF.

This chain connects TRBV5-4 to TRBJ2-1; 7 nucleotides match TRBD2. The CDR3 loop spans 13 amino acids. Germline V lookup: CDR1 SGHNT, CDR2 YYREEE (reference sequence). V lost 5 bases, J lost 7 bases, and 6 bases stayed unmatched. The CDR3 here is CASSQVLANEQFF. The CDR3 DNA sequence: TGTGCCAGCAGTCAAGTACTAGCGAATGAGCAGTTCTTC.

The chain carries TRBV28 and TRBJ2-1, with 9 bases matching TRBD2. Trimming removed 8 bases from V and 3 bases from J; junction bases left unmatched: 8. From germline, CDR1 is MDHEN and CDR2 SYDVKM. The CDR3 is 15 residues long. CDR3: CASLSLSGSYNEQFF. In nucleotides, the CDR3 is TGTGCCAGCCTTTCTCTTAGCGGGAGCTACAATGAGCAGTTCTTC.

V gene TRBV5-4 combines with J gene TRBJ2-2, with 7 bases lining up with TRBD2. From germline, CDR1 is SGHNT and CDR2 YYREEE (reference sequence). The CDR3 totals 16 residues. The trim removed 4 bases at V and 6 bases at J, leaving 12 bases unmatched. DNA for the CDR3: TGTGCCAGCAGCCCTTGGGGACTATCCCCGGCCGGGGAGCTGTTTTTT. Residues: CASSPWGLSPAGELFF. The full variable domain, in which reference TRBV5-4 and TRBJ2-2 provide the parts outside the CDR3, is ETGVTQSPTHLIKTRGQQVTLRCSSQSGHNTVSWYQQALGQGPQFIFQYYREEENGRGNFPPRFSGLQFPNYSSELNVNALELDDSALYLCASSPWGLSPAGELFFGEGSRLTVL.